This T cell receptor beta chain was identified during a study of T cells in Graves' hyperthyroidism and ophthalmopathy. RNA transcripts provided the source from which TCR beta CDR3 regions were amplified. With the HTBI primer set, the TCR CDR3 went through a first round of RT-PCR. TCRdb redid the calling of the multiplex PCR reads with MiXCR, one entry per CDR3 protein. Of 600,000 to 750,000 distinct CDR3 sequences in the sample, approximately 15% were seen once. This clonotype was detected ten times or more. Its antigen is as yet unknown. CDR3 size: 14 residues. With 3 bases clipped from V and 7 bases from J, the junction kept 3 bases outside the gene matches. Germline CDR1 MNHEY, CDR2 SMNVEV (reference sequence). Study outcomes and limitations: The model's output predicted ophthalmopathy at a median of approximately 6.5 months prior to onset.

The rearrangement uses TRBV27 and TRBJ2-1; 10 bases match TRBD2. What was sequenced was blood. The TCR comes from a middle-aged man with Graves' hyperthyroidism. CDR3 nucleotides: TGTGCCAGCAGTTTCATAGCGGGAGGTAATGAGCAGTTCTTC. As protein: CASSFIAGGNEQFF.